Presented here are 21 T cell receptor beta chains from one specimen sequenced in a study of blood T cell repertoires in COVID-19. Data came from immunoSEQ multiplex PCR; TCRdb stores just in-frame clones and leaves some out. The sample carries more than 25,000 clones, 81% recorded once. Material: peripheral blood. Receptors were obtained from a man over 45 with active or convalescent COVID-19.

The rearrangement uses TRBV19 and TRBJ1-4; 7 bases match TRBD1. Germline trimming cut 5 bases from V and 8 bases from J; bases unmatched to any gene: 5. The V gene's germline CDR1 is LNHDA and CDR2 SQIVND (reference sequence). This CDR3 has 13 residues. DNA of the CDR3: TGTGCCAGTAGTCTCCGGGACAGCGAAAAACTGTTTTTT. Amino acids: CASSLRDSEKLFF.

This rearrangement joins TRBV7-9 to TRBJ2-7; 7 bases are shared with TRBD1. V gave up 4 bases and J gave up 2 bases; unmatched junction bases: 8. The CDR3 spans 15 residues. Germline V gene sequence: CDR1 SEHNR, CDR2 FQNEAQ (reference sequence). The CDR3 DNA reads TGTGCCAGCAGCTCATACCGGGACAGAGCCTACGAGCAGTACTTC. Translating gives CASSSYRDRAYEQYF.

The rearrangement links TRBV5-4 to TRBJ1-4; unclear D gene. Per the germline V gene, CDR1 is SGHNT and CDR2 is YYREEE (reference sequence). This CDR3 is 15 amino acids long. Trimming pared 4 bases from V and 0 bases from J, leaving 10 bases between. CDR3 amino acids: CASSDRRATNEKLFF. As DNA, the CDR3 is TGTGCCAGCAGCGATCGTCGGGCAACTAATGAAAAACTGTTTTTT. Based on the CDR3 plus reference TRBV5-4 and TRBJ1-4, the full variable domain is ETGVTQSPTHLIKTRGQQVTLRCSSQSGHNTVSWYQQALGQGPQFIFQYYREEENGRGNFPPRFSGLQFPNYSSELNVNALELDDSALYLCASSDRRATNEKLFFGSGTQLSVL.

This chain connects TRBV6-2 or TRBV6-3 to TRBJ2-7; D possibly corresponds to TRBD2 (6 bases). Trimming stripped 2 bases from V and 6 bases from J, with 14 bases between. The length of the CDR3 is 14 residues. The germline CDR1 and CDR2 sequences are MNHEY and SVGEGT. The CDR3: CASSYRREVSEQYF. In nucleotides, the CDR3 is TGTGCCAGCAGTTACCGGAGGGAGGTTAGCGAGCAGTACTTC.

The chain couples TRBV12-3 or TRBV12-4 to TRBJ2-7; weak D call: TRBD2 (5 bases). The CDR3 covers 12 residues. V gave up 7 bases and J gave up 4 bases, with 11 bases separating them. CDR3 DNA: TGTGCCAGCACCGGGGAAGGTTACGAGCAGTACTTC. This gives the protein CASTGEGYEQYF.

CDR3 in DNA: TGTGCCAGTAGTATTGGCAGGGCCTATAGCAATCAGCCCCAGCATTTT. Encoded protein: CASSIGRAYSNQPQHF. The chain employs TRBV19 and TRBJ1-5, with D perhaps TRBD1 (5 bases). Trimming removed 3 bases at V and 0 bases at J, with 12 bases between. The CDR3 has 16 amino acids. CDR1 is LNHDA and CDR2 is SQIVND in the germline V gene (reference sequence).

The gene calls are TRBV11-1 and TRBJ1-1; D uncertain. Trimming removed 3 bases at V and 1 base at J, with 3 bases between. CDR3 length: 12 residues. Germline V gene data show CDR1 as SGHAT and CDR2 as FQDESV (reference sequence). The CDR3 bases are TGTGCCAGCAGCTTGAGGAACACTGAAGCTTTCTTT. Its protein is CASSLRNTEAFF.

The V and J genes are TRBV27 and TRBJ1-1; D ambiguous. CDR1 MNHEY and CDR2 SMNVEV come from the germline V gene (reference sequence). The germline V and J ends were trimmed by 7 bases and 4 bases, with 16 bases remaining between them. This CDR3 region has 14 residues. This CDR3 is CASKRPGRGTEAFF. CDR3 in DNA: TGTGCCAGCAAAAGGCCGGGCCGGGGCACTGAAGCTTTCTTT.

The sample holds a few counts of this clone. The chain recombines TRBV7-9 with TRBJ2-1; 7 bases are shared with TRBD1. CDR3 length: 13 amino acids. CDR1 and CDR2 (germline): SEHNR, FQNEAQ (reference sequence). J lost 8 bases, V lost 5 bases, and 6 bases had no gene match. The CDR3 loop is CASSHGTVDEQFF. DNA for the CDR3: TGTGCCAGCAGCCACGGGACAGTCGATGAGCAGTTCTTC.

The CDR3 here is CASSNPWGGASTDTQYF. The CDR3 DNA sequence: TGTGCCAGCAGCAACCCGTGGGGAGGGGCTAGCACAGATACGCAGTATTTT. This chain links TRBV9 with TRBJ2-3; 7 bases align to TRBD2. Germline V gene lookup returns CDR1 SGDLS and CDR2 YYNGEE. This CDR3 has 17 residues. After removal of 4 bases from V and 0 bases from J, the junction contained 11 bases not matched to a gene.

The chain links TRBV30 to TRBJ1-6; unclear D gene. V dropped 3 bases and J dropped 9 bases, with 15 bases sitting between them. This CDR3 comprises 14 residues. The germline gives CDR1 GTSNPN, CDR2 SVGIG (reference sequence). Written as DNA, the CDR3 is TGTGCCTGGAGCCCGTCCGGGATTGGTTCACCCCTCCACTTT. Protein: CAWSPSGIGSPLHF.

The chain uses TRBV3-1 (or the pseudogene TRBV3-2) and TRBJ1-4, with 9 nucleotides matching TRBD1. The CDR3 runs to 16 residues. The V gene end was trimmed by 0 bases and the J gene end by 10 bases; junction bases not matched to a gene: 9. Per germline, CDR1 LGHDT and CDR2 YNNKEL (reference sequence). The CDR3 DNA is TGTGCCAGCAGCCAAGAATACAGGGGGCCCAAAGGAAAACTGTTTTTT. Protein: CASSQEYRGPKGKLFF.

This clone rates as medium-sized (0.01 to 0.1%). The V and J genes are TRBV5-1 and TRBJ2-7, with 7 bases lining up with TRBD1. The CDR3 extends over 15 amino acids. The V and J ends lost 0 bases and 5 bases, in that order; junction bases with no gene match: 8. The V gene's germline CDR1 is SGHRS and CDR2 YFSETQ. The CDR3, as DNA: TGCGCCAGCAGCTTGGATCCGACAGGGAGAAACGAGCAGTACTTC. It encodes CASSLDPTGRNEQYF. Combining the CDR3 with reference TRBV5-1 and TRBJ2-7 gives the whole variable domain KAGVTQTPRYLIKTRGQQVTLSCSPISGHRSVSWYQQTPGQGLQFLFEYFSETQRNKGNFPGRFSGRQFSNSRSEMNVSTLELGDSALYLCASSLDPTGRNEQYFGPGTRLTVT.

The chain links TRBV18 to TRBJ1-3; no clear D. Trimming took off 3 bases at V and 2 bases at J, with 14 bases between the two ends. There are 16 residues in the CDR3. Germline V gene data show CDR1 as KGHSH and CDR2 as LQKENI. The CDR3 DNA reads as TGTGCCAGCTCACCGGAGTTGGAGGGCCCTGGAAACACCATATATTTT. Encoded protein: CASSPELEGPGNTIYF.

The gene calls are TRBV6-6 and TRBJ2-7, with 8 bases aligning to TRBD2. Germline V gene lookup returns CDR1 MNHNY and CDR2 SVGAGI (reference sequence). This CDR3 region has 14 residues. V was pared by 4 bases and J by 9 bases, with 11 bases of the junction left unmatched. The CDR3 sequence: CASSSRTSSTGQYF. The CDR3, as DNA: TGTGCCAGCAGTTCAAGGACTAGCTCAACAGGGCAGTACTTC.

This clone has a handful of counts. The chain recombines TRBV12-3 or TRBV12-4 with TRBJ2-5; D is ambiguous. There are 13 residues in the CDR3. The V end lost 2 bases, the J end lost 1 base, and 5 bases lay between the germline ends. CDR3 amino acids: CASSLTLQETQYF. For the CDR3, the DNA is TGTGCCAGCAGTTTAACTCTCCAAGAGACCCAGTACTTC.

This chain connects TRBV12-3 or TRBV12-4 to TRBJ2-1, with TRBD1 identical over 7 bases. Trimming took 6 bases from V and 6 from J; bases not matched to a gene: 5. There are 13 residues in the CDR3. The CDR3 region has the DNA TGTGCCAGCAGGCGCCACAGGGGCAATGAGCAGTTCTTC. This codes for CASRRHRGNEQFF.

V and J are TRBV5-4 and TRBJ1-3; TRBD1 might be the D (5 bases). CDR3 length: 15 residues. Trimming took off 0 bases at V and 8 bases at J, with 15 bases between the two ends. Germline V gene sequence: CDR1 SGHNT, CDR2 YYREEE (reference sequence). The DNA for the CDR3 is TGTGCCAGCAGCTTGGCCCGTCAGGGAAGGGACACCATATATTTT. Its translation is CASSLARQGRDTIYF.

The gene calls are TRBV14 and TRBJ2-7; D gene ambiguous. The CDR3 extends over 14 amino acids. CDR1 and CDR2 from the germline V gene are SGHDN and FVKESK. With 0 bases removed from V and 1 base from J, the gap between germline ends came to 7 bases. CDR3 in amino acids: CASSQDLTSYEQYF. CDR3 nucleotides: TGTGCCAGCAGCCAAGATCTAACTTCCTACGAGCAGTACTTC.

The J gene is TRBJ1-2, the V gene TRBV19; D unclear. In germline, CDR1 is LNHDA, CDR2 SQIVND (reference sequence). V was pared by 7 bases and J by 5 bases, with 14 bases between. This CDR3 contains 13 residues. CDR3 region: CASNGFDRYGYTF. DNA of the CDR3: TGTGCCAGTAACGGGTTTGATAGATATGGCTACACCTTC. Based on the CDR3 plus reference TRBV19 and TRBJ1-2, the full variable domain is DGGITQSPKYLFRKEGQNVTLSCEQNLNHDAMYWYRQDPGQGLRLIYYSQIVNDFQKGDIAEGYSVSREKKESFPLTVTSAQKNPTAFYLCASNGFDRYGYTFGSGTRLTVV.

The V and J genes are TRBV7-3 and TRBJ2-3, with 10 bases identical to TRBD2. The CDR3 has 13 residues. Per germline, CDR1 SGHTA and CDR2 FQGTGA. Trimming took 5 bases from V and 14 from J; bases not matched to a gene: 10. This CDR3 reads CASSQESGGAMYF. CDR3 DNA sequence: TGTGCCAGCAGCCAAGAAAGCGGGGGGGCGATGTATTTT.